This T cell receptor (beta chain) originates from a study of blood T cells in healthy people across ages (dated by TCRdb to between 2015 and 2017). Context from the whole study: Template switching captured roughly one uniquely barcoded TCR beta cDNA molecule per two T cells in model experiments. Using the same blood draw, the study looked at two additional independent replicas of 1 million unique cDNA reads for two donors, one aged 18 to 29 and the other aged 80 or older. The donors were split into four age groups: young (average 16 years), middle-aged (about 40), aged (about 56) and long-lived (about 82). Using deep sequencing normalized with unique cDNA molecular identifiers, the study measured how TCR beta repertoire diversity changes with age. To avoid experimental bias, donors of different ages were spread randomly across the sequencing lanes. The research as a whole found: A strong correlation was found between observed TCR beta diversity and the percentage of naive T cells measured by flow cytometry. Observed TCR beta diversity per million T cells fell roughly linearly with age, and a significant reduction was already apparent by age about 38. Since profiling was done on bulk unsorted PBMCs, naive and antigen-experienced compartments could not be conclusively compared. Compared with the aged group, more naive CD4+ T cells, fewer expanded clones and increased TCR diversity were shown by the long-lived group, suggesting age selection. Estimates of total diversity from one million sequenced T cells were regarded as lower bounds and underestimates. Because the CMV infection status of the donors was unknown, age-related changes in expanded clonotypes may potentially have been confounded.

The method was 5' RACE. The sequencer listed for this sample is Illumina HiSeq 2500. A second roughly 6 to 11 cycle PCR used a sample-barcoded 5' primer and a J-beta primer mix. A unique molecular identifier was introduced onto each TCR beta cDNA molecule by a template-switch 5' adaptor carrying 12 random nucleotides. Each sample yielded at least 2.5 million CDR3-containing paired-end reads. First-strand cDNA was synthesized from all RNA with the Mint cDNA synthesis kit, primed by a TRBC-specific oligonucleotide. After uracil-DNA glycosylase treatment, a first 18-cycle PCR used universal primers M1SS and BC2_uni_R on all cDNA. In the authors' own workflow: Each sample was normalized by randomly selecting 1 million high-quality reads, each carrying a distinct molecular identifier. Instead of being binned into consensus sequences, reads with shared molecular identifiers were discarded. MiTCR, with a Q25 quality threshold and the strictest error-elimination algorithm, was used for CDR3 identification, clonotype clustering and error correction. A nonparametric unseen species model using Euler transformation provided a lower-bound estimate of total TCR beta diversity. TCRdb took the public reads, trimmed them with fastp at Q25, ran MiXCR for clone calling and kept in-frame beta chains. Entries are consolidated by CDR3 protein sequence, retaining the most common genes and DNA. TCRdb's processing, not the study's, gives the V and J calls here. The sample table holds 700,000 or so distinct CDR3 sequences, of which over 20% were seen once. The top ten hold roughly a fifth of the sample.

This clonotype came up a few times. Its antigen remains unidentified. The input lacks base qualities; no much larger clone sits a single base away. Donors were 39 systemically healthy Caucasian individuals from Russia aged roughly 6 to 100 years. Roughly 10 milliliters of peripheral blood were collected from each donor into EDTA-treated Vacutainer tubes. Ficoll-Paque density-gradient centrifugation was used to isolate PBMCs, with at least 6.5 million per sample. Trizol reagent was used to extract total RNA from the PBMCs, yielding at least 6 micrograms per sample. Naive CD45RAhigh/CD27high T cell percentages were measured by flow cytometry on a PBMC aliquot from every donor. Unmatched junction bases come to 2, with V trimmed by 5 bases and J by 4 bases. The germline V gene gives CDR1 as SGHTA and CDR2 as FQGNSA. Including cysteine and phenylalanine, the CDR3 has 13 amino acids. Only the CDR3 DNA stays, 39 bases, in frame from base 1.

The V gene is TRBV7-2 and the J gene is TRBJ2-3; TRBD2 lines up with 8 middle nucleotides. The clonotype comes from a man aged 70 or older in good health. Sequenced input: blood. The CDR3 reads CASSRGGPDTQYF. The sequenced DNA: TGTGCCAGCAGCCGGGGGGGTCCAGATACGCAGTATTTT.